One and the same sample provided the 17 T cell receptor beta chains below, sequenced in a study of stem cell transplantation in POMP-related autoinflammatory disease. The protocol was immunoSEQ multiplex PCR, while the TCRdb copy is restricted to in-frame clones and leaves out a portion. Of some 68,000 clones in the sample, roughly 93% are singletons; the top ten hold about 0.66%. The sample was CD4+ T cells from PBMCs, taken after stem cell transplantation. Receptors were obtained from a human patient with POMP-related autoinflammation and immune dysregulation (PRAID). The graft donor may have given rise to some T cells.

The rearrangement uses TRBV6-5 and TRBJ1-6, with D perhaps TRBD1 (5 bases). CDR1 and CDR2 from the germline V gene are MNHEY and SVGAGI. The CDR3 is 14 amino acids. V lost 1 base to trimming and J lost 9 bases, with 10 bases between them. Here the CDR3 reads CASSYFGQGSPLHF. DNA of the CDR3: TGTGCCAGCAGTTACTTCGGACAAGGTTCACCCCTCCACTTT.

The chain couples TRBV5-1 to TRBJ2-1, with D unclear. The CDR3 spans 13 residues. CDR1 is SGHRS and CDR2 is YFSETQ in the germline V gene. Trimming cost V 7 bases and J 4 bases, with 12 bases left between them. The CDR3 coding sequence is TGCGCCAGCCGGGTGGACGGGTACAATGAGCAGTTCTTC. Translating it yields CASRVDGYNEQFF. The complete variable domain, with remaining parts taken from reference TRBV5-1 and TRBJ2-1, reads KAGVTQTPRYLIKTRGQQVTLSCSPISGHRSVSWYQQTPGQGLQFLFEYFSETQRNKGNFPGRFSGRQFSNSRSEMNVSTLELGDSALYLCASRVDGYNEQFFGPGTRLTVL.

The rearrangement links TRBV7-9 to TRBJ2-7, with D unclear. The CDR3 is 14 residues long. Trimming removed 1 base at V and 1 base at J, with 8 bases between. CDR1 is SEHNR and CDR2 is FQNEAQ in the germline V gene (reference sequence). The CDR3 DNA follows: TGTGCCAGCAGCTTAGGGGGTGGGTCCTACGAGCAGTACTTC. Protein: CASSLGGGSYEQYF.

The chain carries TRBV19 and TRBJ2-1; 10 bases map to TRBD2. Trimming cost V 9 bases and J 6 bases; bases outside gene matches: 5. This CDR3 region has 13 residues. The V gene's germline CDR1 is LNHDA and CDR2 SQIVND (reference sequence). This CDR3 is CASKAGGPNEQFF. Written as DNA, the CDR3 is TGTGCCAGCAAAGCGGGGGGGCCCAATGAGCAGTTCTTC. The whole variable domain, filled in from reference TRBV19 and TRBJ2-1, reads DGGITQSPKYLFRKEGQNVTLSCEQNLNHDAMYWYRQDPGQGLRLIYYSQIVNDFQKGDIAEGYSVSREKKESFPLTVTSAQKNPTAFYLCASKAGGPNEQFFGPGTRLTVL.

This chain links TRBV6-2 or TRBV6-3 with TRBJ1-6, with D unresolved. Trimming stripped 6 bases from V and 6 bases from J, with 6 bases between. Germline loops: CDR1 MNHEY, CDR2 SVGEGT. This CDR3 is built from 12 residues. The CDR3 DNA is TGTGCCAGCAGCCGAGTTAATTCACCCCTCCACTTT. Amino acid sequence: CASSRVNSPLHF.

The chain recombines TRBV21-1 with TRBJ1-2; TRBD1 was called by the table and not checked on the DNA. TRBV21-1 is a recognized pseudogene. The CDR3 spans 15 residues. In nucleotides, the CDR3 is TGTGCCAGCAGCTTGCAGCCGGGACAGGGATATGGCTACACCTTC. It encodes CASSLQPGQGYGYTF.

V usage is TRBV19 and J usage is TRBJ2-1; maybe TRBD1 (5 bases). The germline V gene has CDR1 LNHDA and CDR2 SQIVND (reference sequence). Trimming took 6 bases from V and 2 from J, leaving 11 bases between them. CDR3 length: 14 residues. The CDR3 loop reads CASRVAGTYNEQFF. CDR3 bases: TGTGCCAGTAGGGTGGCAGGGACCTACAATGAGCAGTTCTTC. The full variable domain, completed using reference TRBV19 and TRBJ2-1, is DGGITQSPKYLFRKEGQNVTLSCEQNLNHDAMYWYRQDPGQGLRLIYYSQIVNDFQKGDIAEGYSVSREKKESFPLTVTSAQKNPTAFYLCASRVAGTYNEQFFGPGTRLTVL.

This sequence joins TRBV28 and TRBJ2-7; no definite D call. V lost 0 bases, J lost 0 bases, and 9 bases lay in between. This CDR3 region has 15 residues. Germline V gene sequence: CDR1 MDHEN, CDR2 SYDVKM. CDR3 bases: TGTGCCAGCAGTTTATGGGGCGGAACCTCCTACGAGCAGTACTTC. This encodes CASSLWGGTSYEQYF.

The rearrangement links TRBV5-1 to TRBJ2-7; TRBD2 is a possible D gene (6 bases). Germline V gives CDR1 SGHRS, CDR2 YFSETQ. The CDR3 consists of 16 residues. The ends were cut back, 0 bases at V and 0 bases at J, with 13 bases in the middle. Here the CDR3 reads CASSLGLAASSYEQYF. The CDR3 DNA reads TGCGCCAGCAGCTTGGGGTTAGCGGCAAGCTCCTACGAGCAGTACTTC. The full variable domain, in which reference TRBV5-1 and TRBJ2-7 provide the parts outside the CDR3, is KAGVTQTPRYLIKTRGQQVTLSCSPISGHRSVSWYQQTPGQGLQFLFEYFSETQRNKGNFPGRFSGRQFSNSRSEMNVSTLELGDSALYLCASSLGLAASSYEQYFGPGTRLTVT.

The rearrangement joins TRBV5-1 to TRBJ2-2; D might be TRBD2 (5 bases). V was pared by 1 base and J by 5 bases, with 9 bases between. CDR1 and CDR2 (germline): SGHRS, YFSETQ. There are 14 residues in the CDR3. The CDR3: CASSLLAGTGELFF. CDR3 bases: TGCGCCAGCAGCTTGCTGGCGGGTACCGGGGAGCTGTTTTTT.

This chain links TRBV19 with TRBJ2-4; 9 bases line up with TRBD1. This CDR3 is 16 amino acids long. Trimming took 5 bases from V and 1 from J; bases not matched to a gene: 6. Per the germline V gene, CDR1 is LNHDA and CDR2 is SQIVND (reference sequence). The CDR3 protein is CASSLQGARAKNIQYF. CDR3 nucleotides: TGTGCCAGTAGTTTACAGGGGGCGAGGGCCAAAAACATTCAGTACTTC.

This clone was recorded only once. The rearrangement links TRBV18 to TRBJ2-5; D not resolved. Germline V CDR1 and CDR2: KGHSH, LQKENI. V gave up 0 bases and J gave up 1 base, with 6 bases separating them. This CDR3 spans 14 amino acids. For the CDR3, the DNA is TGTGCCAGCTCACCACCGTACAGCCAAGAGACCCAGTACTTC. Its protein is CASSPPYSQETQYF. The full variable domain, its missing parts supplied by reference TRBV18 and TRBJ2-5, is NAGVMQNPRHLVRRRGQEARLRCSPMKGHSHVYWYRQLPEEGLKFMVYLQKENIIDESGMPKERFSAEFPKEGPSILRIQQVVRGDSAAYFCASSPPYSQETQYFGPGTRLLVL.

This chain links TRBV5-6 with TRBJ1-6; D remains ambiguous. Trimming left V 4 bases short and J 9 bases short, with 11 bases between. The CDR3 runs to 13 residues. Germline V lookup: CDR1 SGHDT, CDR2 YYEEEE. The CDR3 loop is CASSLLPASPLHF. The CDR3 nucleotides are TGTGCCAGCAGCCTACTACCTGCTTCACCCCTCCACTTT.

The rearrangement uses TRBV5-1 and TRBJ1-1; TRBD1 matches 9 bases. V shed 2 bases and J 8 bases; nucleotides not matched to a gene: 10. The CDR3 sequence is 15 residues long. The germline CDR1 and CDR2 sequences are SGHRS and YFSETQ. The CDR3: CASSFAPGQGAEAFF. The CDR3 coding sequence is TGCGCCAGCAGCTTCGCCCCGGGACAGGGCGCCGAAGCTTTCTTT.

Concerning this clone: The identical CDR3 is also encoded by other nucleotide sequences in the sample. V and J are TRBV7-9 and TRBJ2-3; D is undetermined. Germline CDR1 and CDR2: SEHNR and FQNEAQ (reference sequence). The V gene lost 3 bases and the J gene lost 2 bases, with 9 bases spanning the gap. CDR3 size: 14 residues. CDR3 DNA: TGTGCCAGCAGCTTGGGCATGGTCACAGATACGCAGTATTTT. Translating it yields CASSLGMVTDTQYF.

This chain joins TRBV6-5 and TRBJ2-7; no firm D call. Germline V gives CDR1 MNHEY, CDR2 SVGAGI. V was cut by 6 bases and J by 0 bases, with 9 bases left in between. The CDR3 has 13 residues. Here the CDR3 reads CASRQSGSYEQYV. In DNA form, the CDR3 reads TGTGCCAGCAGACAGTCCGGCTCCTACGAGCAGTACGTC.

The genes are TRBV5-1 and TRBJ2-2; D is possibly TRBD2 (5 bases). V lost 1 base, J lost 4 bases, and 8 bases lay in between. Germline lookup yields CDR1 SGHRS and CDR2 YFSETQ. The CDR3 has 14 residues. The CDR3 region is CASSLTGSTGELFF. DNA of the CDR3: TGCGCCAGCAGCTTGACGGGAAGCACCGGGGAGCTGTTTTTT.